This T cell receptor (beta chain) was sequenced for a study of low-dose radiotherapy and immunotherapy resistance in tumors. Study context: The treatment that patients received was intravenous nivolumab 240 mg every two weeks plus ipilimumab 1 mg/kg every six weeks.

Alpha and beta chains were covered, as first-strand cDNA relied on TRAV- and TRBV-specific primers. TCR amplification ran 20 PCR cycles using constant-region and V-primer adapter primers. In vitro transcription was used to amplify the isolated mRNA. Via MiXCR, TCRdb re-called the reads, giving one row per CDR3 protein. The repertoire includes tens of thousands of distinct CDR3 sequences, more than 8% of them detected once, and around 1% sits in the top ten. This CDR3 comprises 13 residues. Germline lookup yields CDR1 KGHSH and CDR2 LQKENI. V was trimmed by 6 bases and J by 1 base, leaving 9 bases between them. This clonotype was seen many times. The sample's time point: before trial treatment. Each donor was administered nivolumab, ipilimumab, aspirin, low-dose cyclophosphamide and low-dose radiotherapy. The patients who were eligible all carried advanced solid tumors that lacked tumor-infiltrating lymphocytes, meaning the tumors were TIL-negative.

This receptor was taken from a male donor with prostate cancer. The sample consisted of PBMCs, taken before treatment. The chain carries TRBV18 and TRBJ1-1; D uncertain. CDR3 sequence (DNA): TGTGCCAGCTCGGATCAGGAGAACACTGAAGCTTTCTTT. Translation: CASSDQENTEAFF.